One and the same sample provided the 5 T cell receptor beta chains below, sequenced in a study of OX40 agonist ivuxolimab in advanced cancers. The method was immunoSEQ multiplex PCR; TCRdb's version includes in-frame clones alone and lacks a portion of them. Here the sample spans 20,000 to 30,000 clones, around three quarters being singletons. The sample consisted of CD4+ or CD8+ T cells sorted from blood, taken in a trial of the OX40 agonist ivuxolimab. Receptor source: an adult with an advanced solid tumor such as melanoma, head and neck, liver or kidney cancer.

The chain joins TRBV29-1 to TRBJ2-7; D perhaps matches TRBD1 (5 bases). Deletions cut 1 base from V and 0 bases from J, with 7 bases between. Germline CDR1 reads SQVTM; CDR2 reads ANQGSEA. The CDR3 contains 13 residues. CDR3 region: CSVEADSSYEQYF. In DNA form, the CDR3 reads TGCAGCGTTGAAGCCGACAGCTCCTACGAGCAGTACTTC.

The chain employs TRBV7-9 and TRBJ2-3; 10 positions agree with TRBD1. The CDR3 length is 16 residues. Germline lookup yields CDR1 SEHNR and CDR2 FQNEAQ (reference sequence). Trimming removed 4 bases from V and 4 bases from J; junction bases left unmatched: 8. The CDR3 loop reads CASSSTGTGAADTQYF. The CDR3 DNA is TGTGCCAGCAGCTCCACCGGGACAGGGGCGGCAGATACGCAGTATTTT.

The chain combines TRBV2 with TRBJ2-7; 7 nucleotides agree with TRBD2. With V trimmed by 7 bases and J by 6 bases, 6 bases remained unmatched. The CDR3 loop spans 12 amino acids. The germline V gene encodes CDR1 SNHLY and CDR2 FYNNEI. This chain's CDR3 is CASNGGGSEQYF. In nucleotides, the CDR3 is TGTGCCAGCAATGGGGGGGGAAGCGAGCAGTACTTC.

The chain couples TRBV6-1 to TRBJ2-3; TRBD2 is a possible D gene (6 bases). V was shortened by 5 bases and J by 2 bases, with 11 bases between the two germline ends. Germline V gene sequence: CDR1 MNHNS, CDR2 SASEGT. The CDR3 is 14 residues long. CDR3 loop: CASSNGLHTDTQYF. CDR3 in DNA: TGTGCCAGCAGTAACGGACTACACACAGATACGCAGTATTTT.

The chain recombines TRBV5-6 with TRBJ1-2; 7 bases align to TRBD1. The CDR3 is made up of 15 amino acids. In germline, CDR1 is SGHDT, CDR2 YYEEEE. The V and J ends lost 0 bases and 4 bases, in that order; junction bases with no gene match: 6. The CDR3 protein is CASSLGAGGGYGYTF. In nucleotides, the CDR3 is TGTGCCAGCAGCTTGGGGGCAGGGGGTGGCTATGGCTACACCTTC.